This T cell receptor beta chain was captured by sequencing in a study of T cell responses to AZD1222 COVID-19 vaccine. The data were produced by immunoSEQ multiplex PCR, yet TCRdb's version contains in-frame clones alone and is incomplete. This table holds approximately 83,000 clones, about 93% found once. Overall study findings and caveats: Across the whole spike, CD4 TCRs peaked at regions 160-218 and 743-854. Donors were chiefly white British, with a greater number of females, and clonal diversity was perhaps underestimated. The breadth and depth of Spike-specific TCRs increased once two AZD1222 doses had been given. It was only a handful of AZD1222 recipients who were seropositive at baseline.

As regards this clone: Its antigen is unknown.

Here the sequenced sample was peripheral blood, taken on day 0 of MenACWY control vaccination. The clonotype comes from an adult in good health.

DNA for the CDR3: TGTGCCAGTAGTAATGGCCATCAGCCCCAGCATTTT. This sequence encodes CASSNGHQPQHF. This chain joins TRBV19 and TRBJ1-5; no reliable D call. The CDR3 is 12 residues long. The V end was cut by 4 bases, the J end by 5 bases, with 6 bases between. CDR1 and CDR2 (germline): LNHDA, SQIVND (reference sequence).